The T cell receptor (beta chain) under discussion was sequenced for a study of shared clonotypes between healthy human individuals (dated by TCRdb to 2020 to 2022). Describing the broader study: The cohort included a few men and a couple of women between 18 and 49 years of age. To increase sequencing depth and limit assay-specific biases, different laboratories used diverse techniques to prepare libraries and sequence TCR repertoires. To estimate repertoire size and how much clonotype sharing occurs between individuals, the study deeply sequenced the blood TCR repertoires of about 5 healthy adults. Between about 0.8 and 9 billion PBMCs per donor were obtained by leukapheresis. For each donor, CD4 naive and CD4 memory were each given three plates, CD8 naive was given two plates, and CD8 memory was given one plate.

Using the deep immunoSEQ assay, multiplex PCR amplified TCR CDR3 regions from genomic DNA. Genomic DNA extracted from each cell subset was distributed evenly over all wells of several immunoSEQ 96-well plates, and each plate served as one replicate. For sorted subsets, 150 to 200 ng genomic DNA, equal to approximately 30,000 T cell genomes, was loaded into each replicate PCR. Purified libraries were measured with a Qubit 3.0 fluorometer, size-checked on a Bioanalyzer 2100, and measured again with the KAPA Library Quantification kit. Every immunoSEQ 96-well plate was sequenced on a separate single-read 150-cycle Illumina NextSeq 550 flow cell. As for how the authors treated the data: Because only junctional sequences without quality scores were contained in the immunoSEQ output, filtering matching that applied to full-length reads could not be performed. Sequences were annotated with PyIR, a Python wrapper for IgBLAST v1.9, using IMGT germline references to assign V/J genes and CDR3. Any read was removed if the V/J assignment was weak (E-value above 1e-6), the CDR3 was missing, or the read contained stop codons, out-of-frame junctions, or ambiguous translated residues. V3J clonotypes were defined as sequences sharing the same inferred V gene, J gene, and CDR3 amino acid sequence. The percentage overlap between two repertoires was calculated by dividing the number of shared unique clonotypes by the size of the smaller repertoire. Three approaches were used to assess repertoire richness: RTK rarefaction, the Chao1 estimator, and Recon v2.1 estimates of unobserved clonotypes. For all TCRbeta clonotypes obtained by the gDNA method from several donors, generation probabilities were computed with OLGA. TCRdb's version of the immuneACCESS table is confined to in-frame rearrangements and falls short of the full clone set. An unresolved V gene accounts for under half of the shortfall where checked; the remainder is of unknown origin. V and J calls and clone size come straight from that table; D and trimming were deduced from the DNA. The sample yields a few million clones; just under 95% were counted once. The ten largest account for around 1.7% of the sample.

CD8 naive samples consisted of CD45RO-negative cells that were positively selected for CCR7, yielding a CD45RA+CCR7+ population without TemRA cells. The donors were healthy, HIV-negative adults with no recently reported acute infections or vaccinations. Every donor was a Caucasian adult residing in Nashville, Tennessee, USA. Blood was collected by leukapheresis, and PBMCs were isolated by Ficoll-Histopaque density gradient centrifugation and then cryopreserved in liquid nitrogen vapor phase. Analytical flow cytometry was used to check the purity and quantity of every magnetically sorted T cell population. Genomic DNA was isolated from every sorted fraction and measured by UV absorbance on a Nanodrop 2000c. Its CDR3 holds 15 amino acids, cysteine through phenylalanine. CDR3 DNA is the only sequence kept; it has 45 bases, read in frame from the first base. V drops 2 bases and J drops 2 bases, leaving 10 bases in between. Looking up the germline V gene yields CDR1 MGHRA and CDR2 YSYEKL.

Findings and caveats that apply to the study as a whole: Naive subsets generally had larger estimated clonotype richness than memory subsets did. Across a handful of donors, around 5% of naive CD4, approximately 3.6% of naive CD8, about 2% of memory CD4, and roughly 0.4% of memory CD8 clonotypes were shared. Higher generation probabilities were observed for clonotypes shared by all four sorted-subset donors than for non-shared clonotypes. Rarefaction of sorted-subset datasets indicated incomplete sequencing despite the large sequencing depth. Sampling was limited to blood, and TCR repertoires in tissue likely differ from TCR repertoires in blood. The small number of donors limited the genetic and exposure-history diversity represented. Based on pairwise subsampling, the degree of clonotype sharing among donors was expected to be affected by sequencing depth.

A single count supports this clone. Its antigen is still unknown. No much larger clone is present one base from it, and per-base qualities are unavailable. The V and J segments used are TRBV4-1 and TRBJ2-1; the D gene remains uncertain. The TCR was taken from a man between 18 and 29 years old in good health. Some clones in this sample may be carry-over from other donors' samples. Source material: naive CD8+ T cells from PBMCs. The label giving this sample's cell subset or site can be read as: CD45RA+CCR7+. The DNA sequence is as follows: TGCGCCAGCAGCCAACCCAGCGAGGCCTACAATGAGCAGTTCTTC. Translated, it reads CASSQPSEAYNEQFF.